This T cell receptor (beta chain) was identified during a study of cytomegalovirus exposure and HLA in healthy donors. With regard to this clone: Its antigen is as yet unknown.

Germline CDR1 SGHAT, CDR2 FQNNGV. The length of the CDR3 is 15 residues. V was clipped by 5 bases and J by 5 bases; unmatched bases: 5. Whole-study results and caveats: Later examination showed HLA-associated TCR beta chains had greater clonal expansion than equally common others. Later analysis reportedly placed an Asian-associated ancestry cluster below the roughly 670-donor mean in N-insertions.

The PCR was carried out with 60 Vbeta primers and 13 Jbeta primers. TCRdb's table, derived via immunoSEQ multiplex PCR, lists solely in-frame clones and lacks some. The sample consists of 100,000 or so clones, just under 80% of them appearing once. Sample: PBMCs. This chain joins TRBV11-2 and TRBJ1-5, with 11 bases that match TRBD1. This clonotype was sampled from a male donor in good health and CMV-seronegative. CDR3 protein: CASSLGTGGHQPQHF. CDR3 DNA sequence: TGTGCCAGCAGCCTAGGGACAGGGGGTCATCAGCCCCAGCATTTT.